This T cell receptor beta chain was identified in a study of cytomegalovirus exposure and HLA in healthy donors (dated 2017 in TCRdb). At the level of the whole study: In an earlier analysis of approximately 640 of the donors, 276 Gb of sequence data and approximately 120 million unique TCR beta sequences from 150 million to 200 million T cells were reported. About 300 gigabases of sequencing data and 70 million to 85 million unique TCR sequences were included in an early release covering 500 to 750 HLA-typed donors. Of the 300 to 450 genotyped donors, 80% to 90% were placed in the genetic ancestry cluster associated with self-reported Caucasian donors. The aim of the study was to test whether cataloging public T cell receptors could identify signatures of past pathogen exposure. The T cell repertoires of several hundred subjects were profiled by immunosequencing and related to cytomegalovirus serostatus. Besides the first cohort of approximately 710 subjects, a separate validation cohort made up of some 110 different subjects was used. To predict cytomegalovirus infection status, the study combined high-throughput TCR immunosequencing, statistical association of individual TCRs with disease status, and machine learning. In a later analysis, previously published TCR beta repertoires from several hundred donors were re-analyzed and high-resolution HLA genotyping was added so that TCR occurrence patterns could be studied. The later analysis used no new phenotypic data to find candidate immune exposures, relying instead on TCR beta sequences and their occurrence across donors. An earlier analysis of 587 of the donors used high-throughput TCR beta sequencing to judge whether each TCR beta V gene segment behaved as functional or pseudogenic. Donor age, sex, ethnicity and CMV serostatus were compiled together with the repertoire data. A later genetic analysis used genome-wide SNP genotypes for 398 of the 666 donors, treating that subset as a discovery cohort. Every discovery cohort repertoire had been produced on one sequencing platform. Both class I and class II loci were covered by HLA typing, at four-digit resolution. The number of donors typed differed by locus, with about 629-630 for A, B, C, DRB1 and DQB1, approximately 500 for DQA1, about 610 for DPA1, and some 470 for DPB1. A few DR-DQ haplotypes were treated as single units for association and clustering because of strong linkage in the cohort. Among a few hundred genotyped donors of the cohort, an average of about 240,000 unique TCR beta nucleotide sequences were sequenced per donor, roughly 20% of them non-productive.

The V and J ends are trimmed by 6 bases and 1 base, leaving 7 bases between them. The CDR3 runs 13 residues from the cysteine to the phenylalanine. Only the CDR3 part of the read is kept: 39 bases, read in frame from the first base. Looking up the germline V gene yields CDR1 SNHLY and CDR2 FYNNEI. As to this clone: Its binding antigen is unknown. It has no much larger one-base neighbor in the sample; base qualities were not kept.

Broad study findings and their caveats: Specific HLA alleles were associated with 15,000 to 20,000 TCR beta sequences at a false discovery rate of 0.05 in a later analysis. In a later analysis, HLA-associated TCR beta chains showed more clonal expansion and lower generation probabilities than non-associated chains that were equally common. The only immune exposure information available for the cohort was CMV serostatus. The presence/absence analyses assumed that sequencing depth was roughly uniform across donors, and that assumption may not be true. According to a later analysis, TCR association rates differed among HLA loci, with DRB1 alleles showing the most associated TCRs and HLA-C alleles showing the fewest. The classifier was reported to diagnose cytomegalovirus status with high specificity and sensitivity in both the original cohort and the validation cohort. A few of the identified cytomegalovirus-associated TCR beta chains were confirmed in vitro to be specific for cytomegalovirus antigens. Assigning TCR associations to individual alleles was difficult when HLA alleles, especially DR and DQ, strongly co-occurred. In the study, approximately 150 TCR beta chains were listed as associated with cytomegalovirus. An earlier analysis of 450 to 750 of the donors showed that most TCR beta V segments appeared in productive rearrangements either about 87% or about 30% of the time, which broadly matched IMGT annotations. Because counts were too low, 15 to 20 rarely observed V segments, including chromosome 9 orphons, were excluded from the earlier analysis of a few hundred of the donors. A later genetic analysis associated a missense DCLRE1C variant with V-gene and J-gene trimming of TCR beta chains, and an independent cohort replicated the association. Several of the top co-occurrence clusters appeared to be linked to parvovirus B19, influenza, CMV and Epstein-Barr virus, according to a later analysis. The cohort was sequenced for TCR beta chains only, and without alpha or paired-chain data the features that could be detected were limited. A cluster of highly shared sequence variants was judged likely to be a technical artifact of the sequencing pipeline. Compared with the roughly 700-donor mean, donors in an Asian-associated ancestry cluster had fewer N-insertions in productive TCRs, according to a later genetic analysis. Linkage disequilibrium might explain the correlated functional status among segregating V segments, but an unknown experimental factor could not be ruled out. A further reported finding was that TCR beta sequences accurately predicted the HLA-A and HLA-B alleles for most subjects in the first cohort. Most TCR sequences were seen in very few donors, while some public TCRs were found in many individuals. Most CMV-associated TCR beta chains appeared to be HLA-restricted in a later analysis, and the HLA associations seemed to be driven largely by CMV exposure. Because some donors lacked HLA typing at each locus, the association tests relied only on the typed subset. Because the 87-base-pair reads could not distinguish some IMGT-functional V segments, including TRBV6-2 and TRBV6-3, those segments were excluded. The authors suggested that the approach could potentially be generalized to other disease states and immunological phenotypes.

The method was the immunoSEQ multiplex PCR assay. For the multiplex PCR, a mixture combining 60 forward primers for TCR Vbeta segments and 13 reverse primers for TCR Jbeta segments was used. A multiplex PCR assay on genomic DNA amplified the CDR3 region of rearranged TCR beta genes. On the Illumina HiSeq System, the amplified TCR beta libraries were sequenced as 87-base-pair reads. The authors processed their data as follows. A later analysis counted about 82 million unique TCR beta chains across the 550 to 800 repertoires, and roughly 10 million of these chains were shared by at least two donors. To remove PCR and sequencing errors, raw reads were error-corrected and collapsed into unique sequences using a nearest-neighbor algorithm that merged closely related sequences. CDR3 sequences were aligned to IMGT reference sequences to assign V, D and J gene segments. Each retained sequence needed at least a six-nucleotide match to both a V gene segment and a J gene segment. A rearrangement counted as productive if the CDR3 had no stop codons and remained in frame with V and J, and every other rearrangement counted as non-productive. CDR3 was defined according to IMGT convention as the region running from the second conserved V-encoded cysteine to the conserved J-encoded phenylalanine. The earlier analysis of approximately 500 of the donors excluded sequences that lacked an unambiguous match to a single V gene segment. An earlier analysis of fewer than 650 of the donors classified V segments as functional when productive rearrangements were above 56.7% and as segregating when the standard deviation between donors was above 5%. A statistical classification framework was built to diagnose cytomegalovirus status from the catalog of TCR beta chain sequences. V and J gene assignment, in a later analysis, came from comparing TCR nucleotide sequences with IMGT/GENE-DB human TR gene sequences. Using the TCRdist pipeline, a later analysis assigned CDR3 sequences along with most-parsimonious VDJ recombination scenarios. In a later analysis, every TCR beta chain was defined by the combination of its CDR3 amino acid sequence and its V-gene family, and reads without a unique V-gene family were dropped. A later analysis removed several hundred highly shared, low-generation-probability nucleotide sequences to deal with suspected cross-contamination and a sequencing artifact. For each public chain, a later analysis derived a clonal expansion index from normalized ranks of inferred template counts within each repertoire. A later analysis computed generation probabilities with a VDJ recombination model fitted to out-of-frame rearrangements, and checked the results against IGoR. A later analysis scored TCR-TCR, TCR-HLA and TCR-CMV co-occurrence with hypergeometric tests, applying a repertoire-size bias correction to TCR pairs. A later analysis estimated false discovery rates by permuting HLA or CMV assignments 20 times. In a later analysis, co-occurring TCRs were grouped using DBSCAN, and TCRdist sequence similarity was added for clustering within HLA-allele-positive subsets. For co-occurrence clustering, repertoires with fewer than 30,000 or more than 120,000 public chains were excluded, along with five repertoires with anomalous nucleotide sharing. The table comes from immuneACCESS by way of TCRdb, which keeps in-frame sequences with V and J called. Part of the clones is missing from these tables; in studies checked, under half for an unresolved V gene and the rest for unknown reasons. The DNA was the basis for D and trimming; V, J and clone size are from that table. Recorded for this sample are approximately 150,000 clones; roughly 64% of them occurred a single time. The ten biggest clones cover roughly 3.1% of the sample.

The cohort was made up of roughly 670 healthy bone marrow donors. Cohort members were all nominally healthy when sampled, although unrecorded immune exposures were likely present. The donor was CMV seropositive and belonged to the group of 250 to 300 seropositive cohort members. A peripheral blood sample was provided by each donor, and peripheral blood mononuclear cells were used for TCR beta sequencing. Genomic DNA was extracted from the blood cell samples with the Qiagen DNeasy Blood Extraction Kit. The sample was PBMCs. The sequence came from a woman aged 25 to 45 in good health and CMV-seropositive. The sequence joins TRBV2 to TRBJ2-4; a weak D assignment points to TRBD1 (6 bases agree). The DNA sequence is TGTGCCAGCAGGACAGGCGCCAAAAACATTCAGTACTTC. Its coded protein is CASRTGAKNIQYF.